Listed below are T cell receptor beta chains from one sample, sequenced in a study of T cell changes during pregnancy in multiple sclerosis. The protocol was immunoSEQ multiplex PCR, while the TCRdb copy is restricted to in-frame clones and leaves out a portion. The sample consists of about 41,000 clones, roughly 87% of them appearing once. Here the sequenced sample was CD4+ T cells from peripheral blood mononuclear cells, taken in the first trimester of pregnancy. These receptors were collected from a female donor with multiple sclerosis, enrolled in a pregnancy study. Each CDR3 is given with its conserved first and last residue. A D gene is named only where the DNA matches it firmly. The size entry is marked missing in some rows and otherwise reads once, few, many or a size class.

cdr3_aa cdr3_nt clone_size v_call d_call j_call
CASSWGTGENQPQHF TGTGCCAGCAGCTGGGGGACAGGCGAAAATCAGCCCCAGCATTTT . TRBV7-2 TRBD1 TRBJ1-5
CSAKGRHEQFF TGCAGTGCCAAGGGGCGCCATGAGCAGTTCTTC once TRBV20-1 . TRBJ2-1
CASSLTGQGAAEAFF TGTGCCAGCAGTTTAACGGGACAGGGAGCCGCTGAAGCTTTCTTT . TRBV28 TRBD1 TRBJ1-1
CASSLALSIPEAFF TGTGCCAGCAGCTTAGCGCTAAGCATCCCCGAAGCTTTCTTT . TRBV7-2 . TRBJ1-1
CASSTGQGAPYNEQFF TGTGCCAGCAGCACTGGACAGGGGGCGCCTTACAATGAGCAGTTCTTC . TRBV5-8 TRBD1 TRBJ2-1
CASSPRLAGDLRQFF TGTGCCAGCAGCCCGAGACTAGCGGGAGACCTTCGGCAGTTCTTC . TRBV7-2 TRBD2 TRBJ2-1
CAWSRQNYGYTF TGTGCCTGGAGCAGACAAAACTATGGCTACACCTTC . TRBV30 . TRBJ1-2
CASSLGGDTPARGYTF TGTGCCAGCAGCTTAGGGGGAGACACTCCTGCTAGAGGCTACACCTTC . TRBV5-4 . TRBJ1-2
CASSLWQGVVTDTQYF TGTGCCAGCAGCTTGTGGCAGGGGGTTGTCACAGATACGCAGTATTTT . TRBV5-6 TRBD1 TRBJ2-3
CASSLDSELFF TGTGCCAGCAGCCTGGACAGTGAACTGTTTTTT once TRBV11-2 . TRBJ1-4
CASSMRSGGASNQPQHF TGTGCCAGTAGTATGCGATCAGGGGGCGCGAGCAATCAGCCCCAGCATTTT . TRBV19 TRBD1 TRBJ1-5
CASSLDRGYEQYF TGTGCTAGCAGCCTGGACAGGGGTTACGAGCAGTACTTC . TRBV7-7 TRBD1 TRBJ2-7
CASSEPTGSNTQYF TGTGCCAGCAGTGAGCCCACCGGTTCAAATACGCAGTATTTT . TRBV25-1 . TRBJ2-3
CASSLTSGAPSSYEQYF TGCGCCAGCAGCCTCACGTCGGGAGCACCGAGCTCCTACGAGCAGTACTTC . TRBV4-1 . TRBJ2-7
CASSQASGQENTEAFF TGCGCCAGCAGCCAAGCCTCGGGACAGGAGAACACTGAAGCTTTCTTT . TRBV4-1 TRBD1 TRBJ1-1
CASSLLAGGPGEQFF TGTGCCAGCAGCTTACTAGCGGGAGGGCCTGGTGAGCAGTTCTTC . TRBV7-2 TRBD2 TRBJ2-1
CASSQTGLTTDTQYF TGTGCCAGCAGCCAAACTGGACTTACCACAGATACGCAGTATTTT . TRBV7-3 . TRBJ2-3
CASSLDSGSLNEQYF TGTGCCAGCAGCTTAGATAGCGGGAGTTTGAACGAGCAGTACTTC . TRBV7-9 TRBD2 TRBJ2-7
CASSFALWGQVGNQPQHF TGTGCCAGTAGTTTCGCCCTTTGGGGGCAGGTGGGCAATCAGCCCCAGCATTTT . TRBV19 . TRBJ1-5
CASSLLSPVNEQFF TGTGCCAGCAGTTTACTCTCACCGGTGAATGAGCAGTTCTTC . TRBV28 . TRBJ2-1